The rows below give T cell receptor beta chains drawn from one sample of a study of shared T cell receptors in the human thymus. Only in-frame clones appear in the TCRdb table, and some are missing; sequencing was by immunoSEQ multiplex PCR. The data contain more than 550,000 clones, 87% of them singletons. This sample was also put to use in a study of human thymus T cells.

The sequenced sample was thymocytes. The receptors here all came from a boy less than two years old with a congenital heart defect. Both conserved end residues are part of each CDR3. The D gene is left open where the match is weak. Only some rows state a clone size, as once, few, many or a class for expanded clones.

d_gene: TRBD1
j_gene: TRBJ2-7
v_gene: TRBV5-4
abundance: -
CDR3aa: CATQGDRVAYEQYF
CDR3nt: TGTGCCACCCAGGGGGACAGGGTGGCCTACGAGCAGTACTTC

d_gene: -
j_gene: TRBJ1-6
v_gene: TRBV5-8
abundance: -
CDR3aa: CASSLRGYFNSPLHF
CDR3nt: TGTGCCAGCAGCTTAAGAGGGTACTTTAATTCACCCCTCCACTTT

d_gene: -
j_gene: TRBJ1-2
v_gene: TRBV6-5
abundance: -
CDR3aa: CASSFLRGNNYGYTF
CDR3nt: TGTGCCAGCAGTTTTCTCAGGGGTAATAACTATGGCTACACCTTC

d_gene: TRBD2
j_gene: TRBJ2-3
v_gene: TRBV5-1
abundance: once
CDR3aa: CASSATRDYQNTDTQYF
CDR3nt: TGCGCCAGCAGCGCGACCCGGGACTACCAAAACACAGATACGCAGTATTTT

d_gene: -
j_gene: TRBJ1-3
v_gene: TRBV19
abundance: -
CDR3aa: CASSKEGTEDGSGNTIYF
CDR3nt: TGTGCCAGTAGTAAGGAGGGGACGGAGGACGGCTCTGGAAACACCATATATTTT

d_gene: -
j_gene: TRBJ1-1
v_gene: TRBV4-2
abundance: -
CDR3aa: CASSHNRRDTEAFF
CDR3nt: TGTGCCAGCAGCCATAACAGGAGGGACACTGAAGCTTTCTTT

d_gene: -
j_gene: TRBJ2-5
v_gene: TRBV9
abundance: -
CDR3aa: CASSATQRGETQYF
CDR3nt: TGTGCCAGCAGCGCGACTCAACGAGGGGAGACCCAGTACTTC

d_gene: -
j_gene: TRBJ2-7
v_gene: TRBV4-1
abundance: -
CDR3aa: CASSIHLRGDEQYF
CDR3nt: TGCGCCAGCAGCATTCACCTCAGGGGCGACGAGCAGTACTTC

d_gene: -
j_gene: TRBJ2-2
v_gene: TRBV6-1
abundance: -
CDR3aa: CATGGRDTGELFF
CDR3nt: TGTGCCACGGGGGGCAGGGACACCGGGGAGCTGTTTTTT

d_gene: TRBD2
j_gene: TRBJ2-7
v_gene: TRBV6-1
abundance: -
CDR3aa: CASSGSAGGGYEQYF
CDR3nt: TGTGCCAGCAGTGGCTCAGCGGGAGGCGGGTACGAGCAGTACTTC

d_gene: -
j_gene: TRBJ2-3
v_gene: TRBV5-1
abundance: -
CDR3aa: CASSAQQGIGTDTQYF
CDR3nt: TGCGCCAGCAGCGCCCAACAGGGAATTGGCACAGATACGCAGTATTTT

d_gene: -
j_gene: TRBJ2-7
v_gene: TRBV28
abundance: -
CDR3aa: CASSLPSMGLEGTYEQYF
CDR3nt: TGTGCCAGCAGTCTTCCCTCCATGGGACTGGAAGGAACCTACGAGCAGTACTTC

d_gene: TRBD1
j_gene: TRBJ2-3
v_gene: TRBV5-6
abundance: -
CDR3aa: CASSRQGWGDTQYF
CDR3nt: TGTGCCAGCAGCAGACAGGGTTGGGGAGATACGCAGTATTTT

d_gene: TRBD2
j_gene: TRBJ2-1
v_gene: TRBV28
abundance: -
CDR3aa: CASSPHGLAGGKNEQFF
CDR3nt: TGTGCCAGCAGTCCTCACGGACTAGCGGGAGGTAAGAATGAGCAGTTCTTC

d_gene: TRBD1
j_gene: TRBJ1-1
v_gene: TRBV10-3
abundance: once
CDR3aa: CAISRTGQVQPRAEAFF
CDR3nt: TGTGCCATCAGTCGAACGGGACAGGTCCAACCGAGGGCTGAAGCTTTCTTT